These T cell receptor beta chains were read from a single sample in a study of blood T cell repertoires in COVID-19. Clones were read by immunoSEQ multiplex PCR, and TCRdb kept only the in-frame ones, dropping some. The sample lists some 64,000 clones, about 75% seen once, with around half in the top ten. The source material was PBMCs or T cells enriched from blood (not recorded which). These receptors were taken from a woman in her sixties who had been exposed to COVID-19. The CDR3 runs from the conserved cysteine through the conserved F or W. Fields, in order: J gene, V gene, CDR3 length, CDR3 protein.

J gene: TRBJ1-3; V gene: TRBV24-1; CDR3 length: 13; CDR3 protein: CATSDLQGNTIYF
J gene: TRBJ2-3; V gene: TRBV9; CDR3 length: 16; CDR3 protein: CASSVVPEGSTDTQYF
J gene: TRBJ1-2; V gene: TRBV7-8; CDR3 length: 14; CDR3 protein: CASSPGRLNYGYTF
J gene: TRBJ1-2; V gene: TRBV5-1; CDR3 length: 9; CDR3 protein: CASSLHIFF
J gene: TRBJ1-6; V gene: TRBV27; CDR3 length: 17; CDR3 protein: CASSLSLDRQGEAPLHF
J gene: TRBJ2-2; V gene: TRBV19; CDR3 length: 17; CDR3 protein: CASSIASGRKNTGELFF
J gene: TRBJ2-7; V gene: TRBV9; CDR3 length: 14; CDR3 protein: CASSVAGVNYEQYF
J gene: TRBJ2-2; V gene: TRBV7-2; CDR3 length: 15; CDR3 protein: CASSFRAGVTGELFF
J gene: TRBJ2-3; V gene: TRBV10-3; CDR3 length: 14; CDR3 protein: CAINGGGAGDTQYF
J gene: TRBJ2-1; V gene: TRBV4-1; CDR3 length: 16; CDR3 protein: CASSQEVARIGVEQFF
J gene: TRBJ2-5; V gene: TRBV6-5; CDR3 length: 13; CDR3 protein: CASSWTSQETQYF